This T cell receptor beta chain is from a study of cytomegalovirus exposure and HLA in healthy donors. Study-wide background: Previous work identified some 120 million unique TCR beta sequences from approximately 190 million T cells.

From germline, CDR1 is SGHNT and CDR2 YYREEE (reference sequence). The CDR3 has 15 amino acids. With V trimmed by 4 bases and J by 4 bases, 6 bases remained unmatched. A multiplex PCR was run with 60 Vbeta primers and 13 Jbeta primers. Clones were read by immunoSEQ multiplex PCR, and TCRdb kept only the in-frame ones, dropping some. The repertoire shows over 75,000 clones; the top ten hold about 6%. The sample taken for sequencing was PBMCs. The receptor was derived from a girl between 5 and 17 years old in good health and CMV-seropositive. The chain carries TRBV5-4 and TRBJ1-2; TRBD1 matches at 11 bases. The CDR3 is CASSNRDRGVYGYTF. As DNA, the CDR3 is TGTGCCAGCAGCAACCGGGACAGGGGGGTCTATGGCTACACCTTC.